This T cell receptor (beta chain) was retrieved from a study of T cells after yellow fever vaccination (dated by TCRdb to 2018 to 2020). Describing the broader study: Libraries from fractions with low cell numbers were prepared with the SMART-Seq v4 Ultra Low Input RNA kit. To follow T-cell clones before and after both primary and booster YFV17D yellow fever vaccination, bulk TCR alpha and beta repertoires underwent longitudinal sequencing. The cohort comprised two healthy male donors, one aged 18 to 30 and one aged 30 to 39 years. Blood samples were taken at several timepoints before and after primary and secondary immunization, and bulk PBMC replicates and cell subsets were isolated.

The study at large found these results: FACS-sorted repertoires could contain abundant contaminating clonotypes from the bulk population, so computational filtering was required. A small fraction of clonotypes showed up in both the CD4 and CD8 compartments, probably as a result of convergent recombination. Because only two donors were included in the study, the extent to which the findings can be generalized is limited. The secondary T-cell response was weaker than the primary response but faster, peaking on day 5 instead of day 15. Most clones expanded after primary vaccination were re-detected after the booster (just under 97% of CD4 and 88% of CD8), suggesting broad memory maintenance.

V is pruned by 11 bases and J by 2 bases, leaving 16 bases of the junction without a gene match. The CDR3 starts with the cysteine, ends with the phenylalanine, and has 18 residues. Solely the CDR3 DNA is kept, with 54 bases framed from the first base. CDR1 and CDR2 are drawn from the germline V gene: SNHLY, FYNNEI. TCR cDNA was synthesized by 5'RACE template switching, which introduced a universal primer site and unique molecular identifiers. Priming of cDNA synthesis was performed from both the TCR alpha and TCR beta constant segments. Library amplification involved two PCR steps, and the second step added sample barcodes and sequencing adapters. Sequencing of libraries was done on Illumina HiSeq 2500 (2x100 bp) or NovaSeq (2x150 bp). The source study handled its data this way. MIGEC was used to demultiplex reads and collapse the reads into UMI consensus sequences, and MiXCR was used for V(D)J alignment. Using edgeR on replicate PBMC samples, clonotypes were called vaccine-responding if FDR was below 0.01 and the log2 fold change was above 5 up to day 15. Bulk clonotypes were assigned CD4 or CD8 identity according to which sequenced CD4 or CD8 repertoire held them at higher abundance. TCRdb itself trimmed the public reads at Q25 with fastp, ran MiXCR and retained productive beta chains. Each entry is one CDR3 protein sequence, shown with its most common DNA and genes. These V and J calls rely on TCRdb rather than the paper's analysis. The sample records under 550,000 distinct CDR3 sequences, 20% to 25% of which are singletons. The top ten hold about 15% of the sample.

The intended sense of this specimen's treatment or condition label: live attenuated yellow fever vaccine strain. Two biological replicates of bulk PBMCs were collected at each blood-draw timepoint. PBMCs were isolated from peripheral blood using a standard Ficoll-Paque protocol. RNA was extracted with TriZol from bulk PBMCs, CD4 and CD8 fractions, and dextramer-positive and dextramer-negative fractions. On this clonotype itself: This receptor's antigen is unknown. Base qualities are missing; no much larger clone stands one base away.

This receptor was taken from a man between 18 and 29 years old who received the YFV17D yellow fever vaccine. Sequenced material: PBMCs, taken more than 20 days after the first yellow fever vaccination. This sequence uses TRBV2 and TRBJ2-1, and 12 junctional nucleotides match TRBD1. The CDR3 protein sequence reads: CALSCGTGGGCAYNEQFF. The sequenced DNA is TGTGCCCTCAGTTGCGGGACAGGGGGCGGTTGTGCCTACAATGAGCAGTTCTTC.